The clone carrying this T cell receptor beta chain was detected only a few times. As yet, its antigen is unknown. Making use of molecular barcodes, quantitative 5'-RACE generated TCR beta libraries. One entry per CDR3 protein results from TCRdb running MiXCR on the 5' RACE reads. Among some 300,000 distinct CDR3 sequences listed, more than 20% were seen once. The ends were cut back, 1 base at V and 4 bases at J, with 11 bases in the middle. Germline V gives CDR1 SGHRS, CDR2 YFSETQ. The CDR3 has 15 amino acids. The source of the sample is a study of CD8 T cells in ankylosing spondylitis. Study-level points and caveats: In peripheral blood, disease-linked CD8+ clones occurred at relatively low frequencies.

The chain joins TRBV5-1 to TRBJ2-2, with no clear D. This clonotype originated in a female donor with ankylosing spondylitis or in good health (not recorded which). Sequenced: blood, either unsorted or a sorted T cell fraction (not recorded which). The CDR3 is CASSLNRVLTGELFF. CDR3 sequence (DNA): TGCGCCAGCAGCTTGAATAGAGTTCTCACCGGGGAGCTGTTTTTT.